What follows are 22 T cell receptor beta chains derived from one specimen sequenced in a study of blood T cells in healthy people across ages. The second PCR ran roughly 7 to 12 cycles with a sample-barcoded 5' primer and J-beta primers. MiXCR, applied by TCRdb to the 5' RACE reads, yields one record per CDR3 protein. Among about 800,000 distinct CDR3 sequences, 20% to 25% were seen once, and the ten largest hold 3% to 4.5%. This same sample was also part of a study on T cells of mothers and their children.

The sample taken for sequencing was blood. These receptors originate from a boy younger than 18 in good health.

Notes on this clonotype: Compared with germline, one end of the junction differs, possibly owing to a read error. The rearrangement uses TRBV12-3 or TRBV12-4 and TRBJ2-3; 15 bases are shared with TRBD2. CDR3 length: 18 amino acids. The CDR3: CASSSPRTSGRGTDAQYF. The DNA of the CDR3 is TGTGCCAGCAGTTCTCCAAGGACTAGCGGGAGGGGCACAGATGCGCAGTATTTT.

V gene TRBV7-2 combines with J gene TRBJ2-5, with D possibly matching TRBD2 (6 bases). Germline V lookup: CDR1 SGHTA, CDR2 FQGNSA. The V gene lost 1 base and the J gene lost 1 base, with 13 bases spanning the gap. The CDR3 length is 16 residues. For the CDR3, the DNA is TGTGCCAGCAGCTTAGGCCGCGCGGGGCCCCAAGAGACCCAGTACTTC. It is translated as CASSLGRAGPQETQYF.

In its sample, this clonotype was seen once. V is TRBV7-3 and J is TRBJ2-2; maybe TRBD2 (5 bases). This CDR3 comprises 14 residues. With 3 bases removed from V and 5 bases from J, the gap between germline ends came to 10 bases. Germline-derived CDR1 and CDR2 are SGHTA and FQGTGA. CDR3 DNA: TGTGCCAGCAGCTTCCTACTAGGAACCGGGGAGCTGTTTTTT. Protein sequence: CASSFLLGTGELFF.

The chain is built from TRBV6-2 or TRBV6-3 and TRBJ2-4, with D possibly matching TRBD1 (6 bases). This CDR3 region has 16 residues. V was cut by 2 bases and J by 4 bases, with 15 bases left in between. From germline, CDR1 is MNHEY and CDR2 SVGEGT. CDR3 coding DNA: TGTGCCAGCAGTTACCCCCCCGGACAGCGGAAAAACATTCAGTACTTC. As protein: CASSYPPGQRKNIQYF.

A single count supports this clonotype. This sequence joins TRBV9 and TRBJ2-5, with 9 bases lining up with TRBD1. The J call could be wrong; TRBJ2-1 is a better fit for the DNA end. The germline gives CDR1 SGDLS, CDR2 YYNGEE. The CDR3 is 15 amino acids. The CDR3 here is CASSVVRTGVDEQFF. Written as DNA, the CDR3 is TGTGCCAGCAGCGTAGTGAGGACAGGGGTGGATGAGCAGTTCTTC.

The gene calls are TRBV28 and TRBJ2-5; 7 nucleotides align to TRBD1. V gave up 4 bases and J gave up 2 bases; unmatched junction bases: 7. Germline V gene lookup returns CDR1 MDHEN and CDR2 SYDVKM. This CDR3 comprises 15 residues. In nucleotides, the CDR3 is TGTGCCAGCAGTTCATCCGGGACAGCGCAAGAGACCCAGTACTTC. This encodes CASSSSGTAQETQYF.

The CDR3: CASSPKTDNQPQHF. The CDR3 DNA reads TGTGCCAGCTCACCAAAAACAGATAATCAGCCCCAGCATTTT. This chain links TRBV18 with TRBJ1-5, with unresolved D. The CDR3 runs to 14 residues. The germline CDR1 and CDR2 sequences are KGHSH and LQKENI. V dropped 2 bases and J dropped 4 bases, with 9 bases sitting between them.

This CDR3 is CASSIQDREGNQPQHF. The CDR3 DNA sequence: TGTGCCAGTAGTATCCAGGACAGGGAAGGCAATCAGCCCCAGCATTTT. The gene calls are TRBV19 and TRBJ1-5; TRBD1 matches at 8 bases. The V and J ends lost 3 bases and 2 bases, in that order; junction bases with no gene match: 6. CDR3 length: 16 amino acids. CDR1 and CDR2 from the germline V gene are LNHDA and SQIVND (reference sequence).

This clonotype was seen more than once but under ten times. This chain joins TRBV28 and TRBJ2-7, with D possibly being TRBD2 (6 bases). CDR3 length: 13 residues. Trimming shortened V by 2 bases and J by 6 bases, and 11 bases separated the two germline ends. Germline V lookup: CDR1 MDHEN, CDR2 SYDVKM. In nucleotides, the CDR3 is TGTGCCAGCAGTTTAAGAATGGGAGGCGAGCAGTACTTC. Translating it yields CASSLRMGGEQYF.

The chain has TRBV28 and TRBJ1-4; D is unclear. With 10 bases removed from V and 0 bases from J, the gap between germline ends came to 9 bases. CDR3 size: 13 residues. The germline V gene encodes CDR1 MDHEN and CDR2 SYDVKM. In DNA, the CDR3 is TGTGCCATATGCGGGGCAACTAATGAAAAACTGTTTTTT. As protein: CAICGATNEKLFF.

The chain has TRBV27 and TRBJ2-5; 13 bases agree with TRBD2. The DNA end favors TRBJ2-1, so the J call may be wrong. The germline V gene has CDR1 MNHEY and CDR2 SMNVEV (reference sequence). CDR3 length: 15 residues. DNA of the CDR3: TGTGCCAGCAGTTCCTTCGGACTAGCGGGAGATGAGCAGTTCTTC. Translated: CASSSFGLAGDEQFF.

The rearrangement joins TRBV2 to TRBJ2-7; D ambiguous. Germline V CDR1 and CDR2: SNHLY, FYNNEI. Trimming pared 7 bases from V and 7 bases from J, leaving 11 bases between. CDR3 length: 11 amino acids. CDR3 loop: CASNLVGEQYF. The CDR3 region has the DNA TGTGCCAGCAATTTAGTTGGGGAGCAGTACTTC.

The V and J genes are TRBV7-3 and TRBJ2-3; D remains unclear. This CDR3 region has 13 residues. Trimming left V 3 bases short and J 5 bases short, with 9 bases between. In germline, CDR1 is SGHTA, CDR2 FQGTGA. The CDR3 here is CASSFIRGDTQYF. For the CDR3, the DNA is TGTGCCAGCAGCTTCATCCGAGGAGATACGCAGTATTTT.

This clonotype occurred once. CDR3 residues: CSVEFEIEVLAQYF. CDR3 sequence (DNA): TGCAGCGTTGAGTTTGAGATTGAGGTTTTGGCCCAGTACTTC. This sequence joins TRBV29-1 and TRBJ2-5; D is unresolved. The germline V gene has CDR1 SQVTM and CDR2 ANQGSEA. The V and J ends lost 3 bases and 9 bases respectively, with 20 bases between them. The CDR3 is 14 amino acids.

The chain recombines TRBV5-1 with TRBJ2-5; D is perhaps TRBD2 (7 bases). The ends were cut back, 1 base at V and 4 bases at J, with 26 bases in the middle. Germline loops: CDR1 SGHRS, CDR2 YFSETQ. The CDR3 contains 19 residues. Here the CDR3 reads CASSLRGGGRQGSVETQYF. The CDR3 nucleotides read TGCGCCAGCAGCTTGAGAGGCGGGGGCCGCCAAGGTTCTGTAGAGACCCAGTACTTC.

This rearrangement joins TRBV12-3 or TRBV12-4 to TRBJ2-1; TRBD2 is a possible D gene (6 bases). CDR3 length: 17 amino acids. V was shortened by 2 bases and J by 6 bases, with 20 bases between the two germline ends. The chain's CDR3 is CASSLNFLLARTNEQFF. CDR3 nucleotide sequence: TGTGCCAGCAGTTTAAATTTCCTACTAGCTCGAACCAATGAGCAGTTCTTC.

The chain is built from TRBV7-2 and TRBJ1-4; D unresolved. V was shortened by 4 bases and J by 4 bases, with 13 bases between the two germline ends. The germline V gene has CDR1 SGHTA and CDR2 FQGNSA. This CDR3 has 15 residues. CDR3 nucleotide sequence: TGTGCCAGCAGCTCCGAGCGGGCCCTTAATGAAAAACTGTTTTTT. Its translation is CASSSERALNEKLFF.

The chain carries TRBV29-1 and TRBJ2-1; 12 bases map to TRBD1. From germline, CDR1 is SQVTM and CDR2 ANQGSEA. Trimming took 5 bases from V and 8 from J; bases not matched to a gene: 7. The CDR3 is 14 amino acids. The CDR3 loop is CSVNTGTGGYEQFF. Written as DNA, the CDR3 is TGCAGCGTTAATACCGGGACAGGGGGCTATGAGCAGTTCTTC.

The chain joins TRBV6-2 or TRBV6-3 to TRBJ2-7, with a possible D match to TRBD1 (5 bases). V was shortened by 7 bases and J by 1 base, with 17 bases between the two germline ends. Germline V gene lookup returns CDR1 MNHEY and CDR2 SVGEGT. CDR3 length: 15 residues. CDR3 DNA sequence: TGTGCCAGCAATGAATACCTACAGGAATCCTACGAGCAGTACTTC. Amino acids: CASNEYLQESYEQYF.

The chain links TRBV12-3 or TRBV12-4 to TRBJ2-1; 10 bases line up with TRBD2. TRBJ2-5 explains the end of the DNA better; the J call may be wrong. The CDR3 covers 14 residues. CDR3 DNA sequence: TGTGCCAGCATCAACGAACTAGCGGGGGAGACCCAGTACTTC. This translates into CASINELAGETQYF.

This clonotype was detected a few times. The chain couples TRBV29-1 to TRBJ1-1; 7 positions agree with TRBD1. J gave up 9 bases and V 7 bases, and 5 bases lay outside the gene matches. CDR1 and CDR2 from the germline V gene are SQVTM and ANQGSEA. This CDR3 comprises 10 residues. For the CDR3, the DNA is TGCAGCGGGACAGGTCCCCAAGCTTTCTTT. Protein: CSGTGPQAFF. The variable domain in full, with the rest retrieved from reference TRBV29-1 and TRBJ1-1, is SAVISQKPSRDICQRGTSLTIQCQVDSQVTMMFWYRQQPGQSLTLIATANQGSEATYESGFVIDKFPISRPNLTFSTLTVSNMSPEDSSIYLCSGTGPQAFFGQGTRLTVV.

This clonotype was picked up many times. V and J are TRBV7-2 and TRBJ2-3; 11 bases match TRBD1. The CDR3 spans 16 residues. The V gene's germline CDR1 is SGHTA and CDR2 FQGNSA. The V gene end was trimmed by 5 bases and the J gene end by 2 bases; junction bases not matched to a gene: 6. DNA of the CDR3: TGTGCCAGCAGCCAGGACAGGGGGCTCCTCACAGATACGCAGTATTTT. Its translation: CASSQDRGLLTDTQYF.